The sequence of this T cell receptor beta chain was determined in a study of beta chain features in type 1 diabetes. Study findings and constraints: The study found fewer insertions and more deletions at VDJ junctions in type 1 diabetes patients.

This clone appeared a few times. Antigen specificity is unknown. TCRB transcripts that were expressed got sequenced, as all of the isolated RNA had been reverse transcribed. Data came from immunoSEQ multiplex PCR; TCRdb stores just in-frame clones and leaves some out. The sample records some 150,000 clones, roughly 10% being singletons. This clonotype was sampled from a man aged 18 to 30 in good health. Sequencing was performed on central memory CD4+ T cells from blood.

The CDR3 protein is CASSFQTGGTEAFF. The CDR3 nucleotides read TGTGCCAGCAGTTTTCAGACAGGGGGAACTGAAGCTTTCTTT. This sequence joins TRBV27 and TRBJ1-1, with 9 bases that match TRBD1. V was pared by 3 bases and J by 5 bases, with 4 bases of the junction left unmatched. The CDR3 length is 14 residues. CDR1 MNHEY and CDR2 SMNVEV come from the germline V gene (reference sequence).